This T cell receptor (beta chain) was captured by sequencing in a study of shared clonotypes between healthy human individuals. On this clone itself: This specimen includes other DNA sequences encoding the same CDR3.

Trimming shortened V by 4 bases and J by 1 base, and 8 bases separated the two germline ends. The CDR3 spans 13 residues. CDR1 is MNHEY, CDR2 SVGAGI, per germline. Cells designated naive CD8 were CD45RO-negative and were positively selected for CCR7, with terminally differentiated effector memory CD45RA+ cells excluded. Within Nashville, Tennessee resided all donors, each a Caucasian adult. Deep-level running was used for the assay. TCRdb's copy holds only in-frame clones and misses some; the assay was immunoSEQ multiplex PCR. The sample consists of millions of clones, approximately 94% of them appearing once.

This clonotype originated in a man between 18 and 29 years old in good health. V and J are TRBV6-5 and TRBJ2-7, with D perhaps matching TRBD2 (5 bases). Material: naive CD8+ T cells sorted from blood. The CDR3 region is CASSLATSYEQYF. The CDR3 region has the DNA TGTGCCAGCAGTTTAGCGACTTCCTACGAGCAGTACTTC.